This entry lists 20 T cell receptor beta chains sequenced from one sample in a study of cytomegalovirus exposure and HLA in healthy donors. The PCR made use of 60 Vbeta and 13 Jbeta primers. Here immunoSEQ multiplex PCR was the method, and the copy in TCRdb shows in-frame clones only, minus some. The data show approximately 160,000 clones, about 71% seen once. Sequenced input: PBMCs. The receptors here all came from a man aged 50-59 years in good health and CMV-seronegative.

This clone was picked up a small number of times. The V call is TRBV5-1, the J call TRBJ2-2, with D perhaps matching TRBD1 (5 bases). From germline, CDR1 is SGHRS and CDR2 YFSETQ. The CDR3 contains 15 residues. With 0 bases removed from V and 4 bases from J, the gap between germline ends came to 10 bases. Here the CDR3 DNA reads TGCGCCAGCAGCTTGGGGCAGGGATCCACCGGGGAGCTGTTTTTT. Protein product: CASSLGQGSTGELFF.

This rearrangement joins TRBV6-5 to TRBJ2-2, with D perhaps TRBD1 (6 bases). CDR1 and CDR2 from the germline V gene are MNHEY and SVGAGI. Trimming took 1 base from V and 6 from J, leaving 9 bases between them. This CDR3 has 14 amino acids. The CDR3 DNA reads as TGTGCCAGCAGTTACTTTAGGGGGTCCGGGGAGCTGTTTTTT. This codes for CASSYFRGSGELFF.

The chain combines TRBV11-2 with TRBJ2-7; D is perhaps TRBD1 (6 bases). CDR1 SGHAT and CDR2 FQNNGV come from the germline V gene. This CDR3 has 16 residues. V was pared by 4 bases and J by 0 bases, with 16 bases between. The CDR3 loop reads CASSSPRGHPSYEQYF. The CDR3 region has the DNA TGTGCCAGCAGCTCCCCCCGGGGACACCCCTCCTACGAGCAGTACTTC.

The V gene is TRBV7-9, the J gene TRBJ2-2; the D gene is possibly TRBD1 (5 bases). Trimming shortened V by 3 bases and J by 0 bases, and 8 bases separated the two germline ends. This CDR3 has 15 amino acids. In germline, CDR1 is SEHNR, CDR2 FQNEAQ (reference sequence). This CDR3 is CASSFDSSNTGELFF. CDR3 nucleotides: TGTGCCAGCAGCTTTGACAGCTCGAACACCGGGGAGCTGTTTTTT.

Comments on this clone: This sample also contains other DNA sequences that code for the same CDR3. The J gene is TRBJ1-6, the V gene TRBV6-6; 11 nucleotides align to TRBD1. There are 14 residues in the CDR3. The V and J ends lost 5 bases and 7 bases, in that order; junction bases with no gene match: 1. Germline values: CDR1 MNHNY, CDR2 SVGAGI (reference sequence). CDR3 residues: CASSRDRGNSPLHF. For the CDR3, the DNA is TGTGCCAGCAGTCGGGACAGGGGGAATTCACCCCTCCACTTT.

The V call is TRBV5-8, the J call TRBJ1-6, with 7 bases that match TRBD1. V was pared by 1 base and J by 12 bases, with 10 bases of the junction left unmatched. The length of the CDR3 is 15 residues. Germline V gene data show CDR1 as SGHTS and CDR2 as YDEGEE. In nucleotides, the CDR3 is TGTGCCAGCAGCTTGAAGGGACAGACGATCCTACCCCTCCACTTT. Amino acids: CASSLKGQTILPLHF.

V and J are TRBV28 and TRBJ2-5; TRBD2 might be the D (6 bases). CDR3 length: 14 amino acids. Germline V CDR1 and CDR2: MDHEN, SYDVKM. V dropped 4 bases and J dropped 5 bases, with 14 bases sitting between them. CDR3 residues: CASSSASVTETQYF. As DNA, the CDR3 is TGTGCCAGCAGTTCGGCTAGCGTTACGGAGACCCAGTACTTC.

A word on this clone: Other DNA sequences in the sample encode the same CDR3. As DNA, the CDR3 is TGCGCCAGCAGCTTGGGACAGGGCGCCTACGAGCAGTACTTC. Protein sequence: CASSLGQGAYEQYF. The chain recombines TRBV5-1 with TRBJ2-7, with 7 bases aligning to TRBD1. Germline V CDR1 and CDR2: SGHRS, YFSETQ. V lost 0 bases and J lost 2; bases outside the gene matches: 2. The CDR3 length is 14 residues.

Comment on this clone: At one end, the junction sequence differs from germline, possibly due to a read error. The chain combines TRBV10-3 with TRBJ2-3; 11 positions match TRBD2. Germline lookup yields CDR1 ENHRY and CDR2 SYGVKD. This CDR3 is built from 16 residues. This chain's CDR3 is CAISESGTSGPDTQYF. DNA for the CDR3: TGTGCCATCAGCGAGTCCGGGACTAGCGGACCAGATACGCAGTATTTT.

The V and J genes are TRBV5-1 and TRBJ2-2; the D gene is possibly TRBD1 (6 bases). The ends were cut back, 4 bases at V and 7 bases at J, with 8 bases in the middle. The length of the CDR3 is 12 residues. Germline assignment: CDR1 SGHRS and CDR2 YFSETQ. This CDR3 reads CASSPDSGELFF. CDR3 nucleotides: TGCGCCAGCAGCCCGGACAGCGGGGAGCTGTTTTTT.

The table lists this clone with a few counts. CDR3 DNA sequence: TGCGCCAGCAGCTCGGGACAGGGGGCGTATGGAAACACCATATATTTT. Amino acid sequence: CASSSGQGAYGNTIYF. This rearrangement joins TRBV5-1 to TRBJ1-3; 12 nucleotides agree with TRBD1. Losses at the gene ends were 3 bases for V and 3 bases for J; bases not matched to a gene: 4. There are 16 residues in the CDR3. Germline V lookup: CDR1 SGHRS, CDR2 YFSETQ.

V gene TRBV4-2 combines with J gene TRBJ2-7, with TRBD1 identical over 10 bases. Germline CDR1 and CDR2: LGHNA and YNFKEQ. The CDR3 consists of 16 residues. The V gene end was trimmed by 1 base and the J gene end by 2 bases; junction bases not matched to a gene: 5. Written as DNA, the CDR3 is TGTGCCAGCAGCCAAGGAAGGACAGGGGGTACCTACGAGCAGTACTTC. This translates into CASSQGRTGGTYEQYF.

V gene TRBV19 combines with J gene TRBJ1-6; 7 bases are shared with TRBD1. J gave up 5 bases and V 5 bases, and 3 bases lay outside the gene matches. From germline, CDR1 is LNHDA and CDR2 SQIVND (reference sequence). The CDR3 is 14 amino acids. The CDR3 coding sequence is TGTGCCAGTAGTCAGGGACAGAATAATTCACCCCTCCACTTT. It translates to CASSQGQNNSPLHF.

CDR3 nucleotide sequence: TGTGCCAGCAGCGGCGAACCGGGGGGGCGGCCAGATACGCAGTATTTT. Its translation is CASSGEPGGRPDTQYF. The chain has TRBV4-2 and TRBJ2-3; 8 bases fit TRBD2. The CDR3 loop spans 16 amino acids. The germline V gene has CDR1 LGHNA and CDR2 YNFKEQ. J was trimmed by 4 bases and V by 5 bases; bases with no gene match: 11.

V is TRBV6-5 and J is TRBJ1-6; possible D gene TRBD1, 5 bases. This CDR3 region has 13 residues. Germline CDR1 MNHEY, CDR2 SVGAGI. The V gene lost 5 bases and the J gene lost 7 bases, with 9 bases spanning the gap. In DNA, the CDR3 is TGTGCCAGCAGTACTCAGGGAAATTCACCCCTCCACTTT. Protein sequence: CASSTQGNSPLHF.

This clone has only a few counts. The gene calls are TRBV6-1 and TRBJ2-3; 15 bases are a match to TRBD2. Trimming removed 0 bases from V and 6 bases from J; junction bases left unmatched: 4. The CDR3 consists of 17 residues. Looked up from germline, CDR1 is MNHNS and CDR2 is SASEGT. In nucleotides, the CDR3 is TGTGCCAGCAGTGAAGCAGGACTAGCGGGGGGGCCGGATACGCAGTATTTT. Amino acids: CASSEAGLAGGPDTQYF.

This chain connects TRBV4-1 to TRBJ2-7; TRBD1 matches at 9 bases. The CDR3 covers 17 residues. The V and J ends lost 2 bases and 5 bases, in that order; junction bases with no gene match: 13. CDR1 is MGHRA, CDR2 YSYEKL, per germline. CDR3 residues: CASSQLLPRDRDHEQYF. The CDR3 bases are TGCGCCAGCAGCCAACTACTTCCTAGGGACAGGGACCACGAGCAGTACTTC.

The CDR3 here is CASSDAEPQHF. The CDR3 DNA reads as TGTGCCAGCAGTGACGCGGAGCCCCAGCATTTT. This sequence joins TRBV6-1 and TRBJ1-5, with D uncertain. The CDR3 runs to 11 residues. Germline CDR1 reads MNHNS; CDR2 reads SASEGT. V was pared by 3 bases and J by 8 bases, with 5 bases between.

CDR3 DNA: TGTGCCAGCAGTGCTTTCGGGACAGGGAGTGAGCAGTTCTTC. This translates into CASSAFGTGSEQFF. This chain links TRBV2 with TRBJ2-1, with TRBD1 matching 9 bases. There are 14 residues in the CDR3. J was trimmed by 9 bases and V by 4 bases; bases with no gene match: 7. Germline assignment: CDR1 SNHLY and CDR2 FYNNEI.

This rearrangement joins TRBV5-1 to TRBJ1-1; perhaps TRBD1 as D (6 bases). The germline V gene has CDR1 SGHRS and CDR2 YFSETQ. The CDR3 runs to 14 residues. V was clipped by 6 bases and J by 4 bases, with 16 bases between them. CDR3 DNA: TGCGCCAGCACCTGGGGGGGGCTGGGCACTGAAGCTTTCTTT. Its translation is CASTWGGLGTEAFF.